This TCR beta chain was recovered during a study of CD4+ T cells in melanoma. Whole-study findings and limits: Neoantigen-specific CD4+ T cells in melanoma reportedly had diverse differentiation states. CD8+ T cell, macrophage and B cell function reportedly correlated with neoantigen-specific CD4+ T cells.

The protocol was immunoSEQ multiplex PCR, while the TCRdb copy is restricted to in-frame clones and leaves out a portion. Here the sample spans over 100,000 clones, 80% to 95% being singletons. On this clone: Antigen specificity is unknown.

The CDR3 loop spans 15 amino acids. Germline CDR1 reads LNHDA; CDR2 reads SQIVND (reference sequence). The V and J ends lost 5 bases and 2 bases respectively, with 13 bases between them. The chain joins TRBV19 to TRBJ2-1; perhaps D is TRBD1 or TRBD2 (5 bases each). The source is a human donor with melanoma. The sequencing sample was made of peripheral blood. The CDR3 coding sequence is TGTGCCAGTAGTGCAACGGGGCCGACCTACAATGAGCAGTTCTTC. Its protein is CASSATGPTYNEQFF.